This TCR beta chain was sequenced in a study of CD8+ T cells in alopecia areata. Study conclusions and caveats: Researchers report lesional scalp, most notably alopecia totalis/universalis, outstripped normal scalp in clonality.

Sequencing relied on a cDNA template that was reverse transcribed from extracted RNA. Measured with immunoSEQ multiplex PCR; TCRdb has only the in-frame clones, and not every one. This repertoire holds over 250,000 clones, and none appear only once. In germline, CDR1 is FNHDT, CDR2 SITEND (reference sequence). The CDR3 extends over 15 amino acids. The junction had 4 bases not matched to a gene; V was cut back by 2 bases and J by 4 bases. As to this clone: The antigen remains undetermined. The germline and genes are mouse ones. The read falls 4 residues short of the CDR3 end, and the missing part is taken from the germline J gene.

Combined cutaneous lymph node cells underwent sorting by CD4, CD8alpha, NKG2D, NKG2ACE and additional markers. Sequenced material: CD4+ T cells sorted from a lymph node. The rearrangement joins TRBV19 to TRBJ2-2; 8 nucleotides match TRBD1. The sequence was obtained from a C3H/HeJ mouse with alopecia areata. Strain haplotype (MHC): H2-k. CDR3 DNA (partial): TGTGCCAGCAGTATCCCTACAGGGGGCACCGGG. The encoded protein is CASSIPTGGTG. The entire CDR3 is CASSIPTGGTGQLYF.